This T cell receptor (beta chain) emerged from a study of T cells after yellow fever vaccination. The CDR3 has 14 residues. Germline CDR1 reads LNHDA; CDR2 reads SQIVND (reference sequence). The V end was cut by 5 bases, the J end by 12 bases, with 22 bases between. This clonotype has a handful of counts. Its specificity is unknown. Synthesis of TCR cDNA relied on 5'RACE template switching, which attached a universal primer site and UMIs. TCRdb re-analysed the 5' RACE reads in MiXCR, keeping a single row per CDR3 protein. Seen here are 110,000 or so distinct CDR3 sequences, about 7.8% observed once, and the top ten hold approximately 2.7%. Findings and caveats of the study: Contaminants from the bulk population, in the form of abundant clonotypes, could be found in FACS-sorted repertoires. Faster peaking, at day 5 versus 15, marked a secondary response that was weaker. The booster response re-showed most primary clones: over 95% CD4, approximately 90% CD8.

The chain employs TRBV19 and TRBJ1-1; tentatively, D is TRBD1 (5 bases). The specimen was CD4+ T cells sorted from PBMCs, collected around 45 days after the first yellow fever vaccination. The clonotype was recovered from a young man who received the YFV17D yellow fever vaccine. The CDR3 DNA follows: TGTGCCAGTAGTCGAACCGGGGCAGGACAACGTACTTTCTTT. It codes for CASSRTGAGQRTFF. The full variable domain, its missing parts supplied by reference TRBV19 and TRBJ1-1, is DGGITQSPKYLFRKEGQNVTLSCEQNLNHDAMYWYRQDPGQGLRLIYYSQIVNDFQKGDIAEGYSVSREKKESFPLTVTSAQKNPTAFYLCASSRTGAGQRTFFGQGTRLTVV.